This record covers a single T cell receptor beta chain. The antigen remains undetermined. TCRdb ran MiXCR on the RACE reads and lists one entry per CDR3 protein. This table has 150,000 to 200,000 distinct CDR3 sequences, about 22% appearing once. This specimen comes from a study of human T cells and chemical hapten exposure. Study-wide background: For sensitization, 2% DPC was applied to a roughly 2 cm by roughly 2 cm patch of upper inner arm skin. Patch tests delivered 0.01% DPC to the upper back and were evaluated at 6 days. Study findings and constraints: Compared with pre-sensitization or healthy control sets, expanded TCRs clustered more.

V lost 8 bases, J lost 5 bases, and 10 bases lay in between. CDR3 length: 11 amino acids. Indicated time point: patch test 1, 2 weeks after DPC sensitization. As to treatment: therapeutic diphenylcyclopropenone sensitization with weekly scalp DPC. People who gave samples had alopecia, were 18 to 70 years old, and were suitable for DPC. The V and J genes are TRBV12-3 or TRBV12-4 and TRBJ2-7, with D possibly matching TRBD2 (6 bases). The sequence came from a woman between 45 and 65 years old with alopecia areata. Some clones in this sample may be carry-over from other donors' samples. The sequencing here drew on whole blood, taken in connection with sensitization to the hapten diphenylcyclopropenone (DPC). The CDR3 spells CASGRSHEQYF. In DNA form, the CDR3 reads TGTGCCAGCGGGAGGAGCCACGAGCAGTACTTC.